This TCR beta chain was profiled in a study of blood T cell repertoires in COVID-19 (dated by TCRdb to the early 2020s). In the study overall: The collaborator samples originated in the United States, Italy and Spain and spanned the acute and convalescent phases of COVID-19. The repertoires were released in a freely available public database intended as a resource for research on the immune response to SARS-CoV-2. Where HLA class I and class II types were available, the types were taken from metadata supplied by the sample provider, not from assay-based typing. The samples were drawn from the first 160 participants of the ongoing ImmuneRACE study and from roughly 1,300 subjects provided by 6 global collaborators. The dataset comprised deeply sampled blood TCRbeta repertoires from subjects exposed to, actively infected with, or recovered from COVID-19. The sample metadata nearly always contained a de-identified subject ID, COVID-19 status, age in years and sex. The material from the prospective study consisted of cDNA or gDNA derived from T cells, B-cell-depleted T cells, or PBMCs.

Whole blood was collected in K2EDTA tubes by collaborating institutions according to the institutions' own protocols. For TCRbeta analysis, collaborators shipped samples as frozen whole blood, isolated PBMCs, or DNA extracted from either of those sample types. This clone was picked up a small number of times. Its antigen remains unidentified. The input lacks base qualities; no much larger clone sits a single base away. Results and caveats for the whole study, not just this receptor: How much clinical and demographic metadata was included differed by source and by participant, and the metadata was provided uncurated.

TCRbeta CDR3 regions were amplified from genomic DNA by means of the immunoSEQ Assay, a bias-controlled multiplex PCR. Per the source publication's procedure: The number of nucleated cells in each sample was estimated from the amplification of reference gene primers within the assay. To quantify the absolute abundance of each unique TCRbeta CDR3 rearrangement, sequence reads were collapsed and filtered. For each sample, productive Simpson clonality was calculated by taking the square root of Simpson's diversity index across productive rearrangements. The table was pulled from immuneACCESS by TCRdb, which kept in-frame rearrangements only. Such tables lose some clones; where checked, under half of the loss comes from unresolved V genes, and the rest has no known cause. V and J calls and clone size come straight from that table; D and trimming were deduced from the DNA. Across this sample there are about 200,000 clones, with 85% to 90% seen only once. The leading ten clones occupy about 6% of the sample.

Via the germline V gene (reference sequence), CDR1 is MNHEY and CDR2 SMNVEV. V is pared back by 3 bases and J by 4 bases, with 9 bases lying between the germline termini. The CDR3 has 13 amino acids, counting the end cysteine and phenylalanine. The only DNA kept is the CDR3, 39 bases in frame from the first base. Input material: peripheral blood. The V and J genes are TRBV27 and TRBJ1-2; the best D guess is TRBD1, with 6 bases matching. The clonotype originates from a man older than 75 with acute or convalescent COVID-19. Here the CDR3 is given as CASSFRGSYGYTF. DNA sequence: TGTGCCAGCAGTTTCAGGGGAAGCTATGGCTACACCTTC.